A selection of T cell receptor beta chains follows, all from one sample in a study of human T cells and chemical hapten exposure. Each CDR3 protein gets one entry after TCRdb re-called the RACE reads with MiXCR. There are roughly 250,000 distinct CDR3 sequences in the sample; around 9.3% occur only once, and under 2.5% lies in the top ten. The source was whole blood, collected in connection with sensitization to the hapten diphenylcyclopropenone (DPC). The receptors stem from a woman aged 35 to 49 with alopecia areata. Some clones in this sample may be carry-over from other donors' samples. Both conserved end residues are part of each CDR3. A D gene is named only where the DNA matches it firmly. Only some rows state a clone size, as once, few, many or a class for expanded clones.

d_call,v_call,clone_size,j_call,cdr3_aa,cdr3_nt
NA,TRBV6-2/TRBV6-3,NA,TRBJ2-3,CASIRTRSSFTDTQYF,TGTGCCAGCATTAGAACGAGATCGAGCTTCACAGATACGCAGTATTTT
NA,TRBV20-1,NA,TRBJ2-5,CSHPAGGSETQYF,TGCAGTCACCCGGCTGGGGGTAGCGAGACCCAGTACTTC
TRBD2,TRBV5-5,few,TRBJ2-7,CASRRTSELSYEQYF,TGTGCCAGCAGGCGGACTAGCGAACTCTCCTACGAGCAGTACTTC
TRBD1,TRBV20-1,NA,TRBJ2-2,CSPQGARTGELFF,TGCAGCCCCCAGGGGGCAAGGACCGGGGAGCTGTTTTTT
NA,TRBV10-3,few,TRBJ1-6,CAISEKVQGGDSPLHF,TGTGCCATCAGTGAAAAGGTACAGGGCGGTGATTCACCCCTCCACTTT
NA,TRBV24-1,NA,TRBJ1-5,CATSEASNQPQHF,TGTGCCACCAGTGAAGCTAGCAATCAGCCCCAGCATTTT
NA,TRBV7-6,NA,TRBJ2-5,CASSSRATQETQYF,TGTGCCAGCAGCTCTCGGGCCACACAAGAGACCCAGTACTTC
TRBD2,TRBV12-3/TRBV12-4,NA,TRBJ2-5,CASSPLKSGRARQETQYF,TGTGCCAGCAGTCCCCTGAAGAGCGGGAGGGCCAGGCAAGAGACCCAGTACTTC
NA,TRBV29-1,NA,TRBJ2-6,CSVMSGAGANVLTF,TGCAGCGTTATGTCAGGGGCCGGGGCCAACGTCCTGACTTTC
NA,TRBV7-2,NA,TRBJ1-4,CASSLGTAVNEKLFF,TGTGCCAGCAGCTTAGGGACAGCCGTCAATGAAAAACTGTTTTTT
TRBD2,TRBV6-2/TRBV6-3,few,TRBJ2-3,CASSGLAGDTQYF,TGTGCCAGCAGTGGACTAGCGGGAGATACGCAGTATTTT
NA,TRBV12-3/TRBV12-4,many,TRBJ1-5,CASSSWGLGGNQPQHF,TGTGCCAGCAGTTCTTGGGGACTTGGGGGCAATCAGCCCCAGCATTTT
TRBD1,TRBV27,many,TRBJ1-6,CASSLSQGATPLHF,TGTGCCAGCAGTTTATCACAGGGGGCGACACCCCTCCACTTT
TRBD1,TRBV6-5,NA,TRBJ2-1,CASREGQGAYNEQFF,TGTGCCAGCAGGGAGGGACAGGGGGCGTACAATGAGCAGTTCTTC
NA,TRBV4-3,NA,TRBJ2-2,CASSQVLSRAHLTGELFF,TGCGCCAGCAGCCAAGTGCTTTCTCGAGCACATCTTACCGGGGAGCTGTTTTTT
NA,TRBV6-2/TRBV6-3,many,TRBJ2-2,CASSYSTLTTGELFF,TGTGCCAGCAGTTACTCCACCCTGACCACCGGGGAGCTGTTTTTT
NA,TRBV7-2,few,TRBJ2-7,CASSLIDGLTAGYEQYF,TGTGCCAGCAGCTTAATAGATGGACTGACGGCGGGGTACGAGCAGTACTTC
NA,TRBV10-3,few,TRBJ1-5,CAITRDNSNQPQHF,TGTGCCATCACCAGGGACAATAGCAATCAGCCCCAGCATTTT
TRBD2,TRBV2,NA,TRBJ2-3,CASSGGTSGLRYTQYF,TGTGCCAGCAGTGGCGGGACTAGCGGACTCAGGTATACGCAGTATTTT
TRBD1,TRBV11-2,NA,TRBJ2-2,CASSQRTGRNTGELFF,TGTGCCAGCAGCCAGAGGACAGGGCGGAACACCGGGGAGCTGTTTTTT
NA,TRBV29-1,NA,TRBJ1-1,CSAGLYTEAFF,TGCAGCGCTGGGCTCTACACTGAAGCTTTCTTT
TRBD2,TRBV20-1,few,TRBJ2-1,CSARSGEKRGLREQFF,TGCAGTGCTAGATCCGGAGAGAAGCGGGGCCTCAGAGAGCAGTTCTTC
NA,TRBV6-2/TRBV6-3,few,TRBJ2-1,CASLRAAEQFF,TGTGCCAGCTTACGGGCGGCTGAGCAGTTCTTC
TRBD2,TRBV6-5,few,TRBJ2-5,CASSYVAGAAAQYF,TGTGCCAGCAGTTACGTCGCGGGAGCGGCGGCCCAGTACTTC
TRBD2,TRBV10-3,many,TRBJ2-1,CAIKGTSGRSYNEQFF,TGTGCCATCAAGGGGACTAGCGGGCGCTCCTACAATGAGCAGTTCTTC
NA,TRBV3-1,NA,TRBJ1-2,CASSQEGQAAGYGYTF,TGTGCCAGCAGCCAAGAGGGGCAGGCCGCTGGCTATGGCTACACCTTC
TRBD2,TRBV20-1,NA,TRBJ2-1,CSAGTSGSSYEQFF,TGCAGTGCTGGGACTAGCGGGAGTAGTTATGAGCAGTTCTTC
TRBD2,TRBV28,few,TRBJ2-1,CASSFTAGAWDEQFF,TGTGCCAGCAGTTTCACAGCGGGAGCGTGGGATGAGCAGTTCTTC
TRBD2,TRBV29-1,few,TRBJ2-3,CSVERRGRGGRADTQYF,TGCAGCGTTGAAAGGCGTGGTCGGGGGGGGCGCGCAGATACGCAGTATTTT
NA,TRBV6-6,many,TRBJ1-6,CASSDPTRGDNSPLHF,TGTGCCAGCAGTGACCCCACCCGGGGCGATAATTCACCCCTCCACTTT
TRBD1,TRBV5-1,many,TRBJ2-7,CASSTGDRLYEQYF,TGCGCCAGCAGCACAGGGGACCGACTTTACGAGCAGTACTTC
NA,TRBV6-2/TRBV6-3,NA,TRBJ1-2,CASSYPRQRGYGYTF,TGTGCCAGCAGTTACCCGCGACAGAGAGGGTACGGCTACACCTTC
TRBD2,TRBV18,few,TRBJ2-1,CASSPPGLAGGDEQFF,TGTGCCAGCTCACCCCCGGGACTAGCGGGAGGGGATGAGCAGTTCTTC
TRBD2,TRBV29-1,NA,TRBJ2-1,CSVASGSSVYNEQFF,TGCAGCGTCGCTAGCGGGAGTTCAGTCTACAATGAGCAGTTCTTC
NA,TRBV12-3/TRBV12-4,NA,TRBJ1-5,CASSPDPGLNQPQHF,TGTGCCAGCAGTCCTGATCCAGGGCTAAATCAGCCCCAGCATTTT
NA,TRBV9,few,TRBJ1-4,CASSVVGGAGEKLFF,TGTGCCAGCAGCGTAGTTGGGGGCGCGGGCGAAAAACTGTTTTTT
TRBD2,TRBV11-1,NA,TRBJ2-7,CASSPLAGEYEQYF,TGTGCCAGCAGCCCGCTAGCGGGAGAGTACGAGCAGTACTTC
NA,TRBV28,few,TRBJ2-6,CASSLRASGANVLTF,TGTGCCAGCAGTTTACGGGCGTCTGGGGCCAACGTCCTGACTTTC
NA,TRBV5-1,NA,TRBJ1-2,CASRASGGDYGYTF,TGCGCCAGCAGAGCATCCGGGGGCGACTATGGCTACACCTTC
TRBD2,TRBV7-3,NA,TRBJ2-3,CASSLGTSRNTQYF,TGTGCCAGCAGCTTAGGGACTAGCAGGAATACGCAGTATTTT
NA,TRBV6-4,NA,TRBJ1-4,CASKRRATTNEKLFF,TGTGCCAGCAAACGCAGGGCCACAACTAATGAAAAACTGTTTTTT
NA,TRBV5-5,NA,TRBJ1-4,CASSFVSRTDHEKLFF,TGTGCCAGCAGCTTCGTCTCCCGGACCGACCACGAAAAACTGTTTTTT
TRBD1,TRBV12-3/TRBV12-4,few,TRBJ2-7,CASRQGPGQGSYEQYF,TGTGCCAGCAGACAAGGGCCGGGACAGGGATCATACGAGCAGTACTTC
NA,TRBV12-3/TRBV12-4,many,TRBJ2-7,CASAPGGPYEQYF,TGTGCCAGCGCCCCGGGGGGCCCCTACGAGCAGTACTTC